These 21 T cell receptor beta chains were sequenced from one sample in a study of blood T cell repertoires in COVID-19. Data came from immunoSEQ multiplex PCR; TCRdb stores just in-frame clones and leaves some out. The data hold around 320,000 clones, with 85% observed a single time. Sequenced: peripheral blood. The receptor source for this set is a human donor in a cohort sampled during active COVID-19.

V is TRBV5-1 and J is TRBJ1-1, with 9 bases identical to TRBD1. The ends lost 2 bases at V and 5 bases at J; junction bases unmatched: 13. This CDR3 region has 17 residues. From germline, CDR1 is SGHRS and CDR2 YFSETQ. As DNA, the CDR3 is TGCGCCAGCAGCTTCTGGGACAGGGAAGTAGAGTTAACTGAAGCTTTCTTT. Residues: CASSFWDREVELTEAFF.

This chain joins TRBV24-1 and TRBJ2-7; TRBD2 matches at 12 bases. The CDR3 runs to 17 residues. V trimming: 3 bases; J trimming: 0 bases; junction bases outside the gene matches: 5. Germline CDR1 reads KGHDR; CDR2 reads SFDVKD. The CDR3 loop reads CATSDTRTSGDSYEQYF. The CDR3 DNA reads TGTGCCACCAGTGATACTAGGACTAGCGGGGACTCCTACGAGCAGTACTTC.

This clone came up a few times. This chain links TRBV6-5 with TRBJ1-1, with 8 bases fitting TRBD1. The CDR3 contains 15 residues. CDR1 and CDR2 (germline): MNHEY, SVGAGI. V gave up 5 bases and J gave up 1 base; unmatched junction bases: 6. CDR3 nucleotides: TGTGCCAGCAGTCGTAGACAGGGGCCGAACACTGAAGCTTTCTTT. This translates into CASSRRQGPNTEAFF.

J is TRBJ1-3 and V is TRBV7-9; D gene uncertain. The ends were cut back, 8 bases at V and 9 bases at J, with 17 bases in the middle. Per germline, CDR1 SEHNR and CDR2 FQNEAQ (reference sequence). This CDR3 has 13 residues. The CDR3 here is CASAQAEDGTIYF. The CDR3 DNA reads TGTGCCAGCGCCCAGGCGGAGGACGGCACCATATATTTT.

This clone has just one count. This rearrangement joins TRBV9 to TRBJ1-6, with unresolved D. CDR3 length: 11 amino acids. Trimming took off 6 bases at V and 10 bases at J, with 8 bases between the two ends. Germline V gene sequence: CDR1 SGDLS, CDR2 YYNGEE. The CDR3 region is CASTGESPLHF. CDR3 nucleotides: TGTGCCAGCACCGGGGAGTCACCCCTCCACTTT. The full variable domain, completed using reference TRBV9 and TRBJ1-6, is DSGVTQTPKHLITATGQRVTLRCSPRSGDLSVYWYQQSLDQGLQFLIQYYNGEERAKGNILERFSAQQFPDLHSELNLSSLELGDSALYFCASTGESPLHFGNGTRLTVT.

As concerns this clone: The same CDR3 is also encoded by other DNA sequences in this sample. The V and J genes are TRBV30 and TRBJ1-2; D ambiguous. Germline V lookup: CDR1 GTSNPN, CDR2 SVGIG (reference sequence). The CDR3 loop spans 11 amino acids. The CDR3 loop is CASRRETGYTF. The CDR3 DNA reads as TGTGCTTCCCGGCGGGAGACTGGCTACACCTTC.

V usage is TRBV30 and J usage is TRBJ1-1; D may be TRBD1 (6 bases). Per germline, CDR1 GTSNPN and CDR2 SVGIG (reference sequence). Trimming left V 1 base short and J 4 bases short, with 10 bases between. The CDR3 spans 13 residues. The CDR3: CAWSERRGTEAFF. The CDR3 nucleotides are TGTGCCTGGAGTGAACGCAGGGGCACTGAAGCTTTCTTT.

J is TRBJ1-6 and V is TRBV7-9; tentatively, D is TRBD1 (6 bases). The germline V gene encodes CDR1 SEHNR and CDR2 FQNEAQ (reference sequence). Trimming left V 6 bases short and J 9 bases short, with 18 bases between. CDR3 length equals 15 residues. CDR3 DNA: TGTGCCAGCAGTTCACAGAACAGGGATCGTTCACCCCTCCACTTT. This encodes CASSSQNRDRSPLHF.

The chain joins TRBV4-1 to TRBJ1-2; possible D gene TRBD1, 5 bases. Germline V gene lookup returns CDR1 MGHRA and CDR2 YSYEKL. V was shortened by 0 bases and J by 4 bases, with 9 bases between the two germline ends. This CDR3 is 14 amino acids long. The CDR3 is CASSQDRGLYGYTF. For the CDR3, the DNA is TGCGCCAGCAGCCAAGATCGGGGACTCTATGGCTACACCTTC.

The J gene is TRBJ2-3, the V gene TRBV24-1; a possible D gene is TRBD2 (6 bases). There are 14 residues in the CDR3. Trimming took 6 bases from V and 5 from J, leaving 14 bases between them. The germline V gene has CDR1 KGHDR and CDR2 SFDVKD. The CDR3 spells CATSLRRERDTQYF. The CDR3 DNA follows: TGTGCCACCAGTCTGAGGAGGGAGAGAGATACGCAGTATTTT.

The V gene is TRBV30, the J gene TRBJ1-2; 12 bases agree with TRBD1. Germline values: CDR1 GTSNPN, CDR2 SVGIG (reference sequence). The length of the CDR3 is 15 residues. V lost 3 bases to trimming and J lost 7 bases; unmatched junction nucleotides: 9. This CDR3 is CAWRGTGGLNSGYTF. In nucleotides, the CDR3 is TGTGCCTGGAGAGGGACAGGGGGCCTGAATTCTGGCTACACCTTC.

This sequence joins TRBV7-3 and TRBJ2-2; 7 nucleotides line up with TRBD2. Germline loops: CDR1 SGHTA, CDR2 FQGTGA. Unmatched junction bases numbered 9, after V lost 7 bases and J lost 7 bases. This CDR3 spans 14 amino acids. The CDR3 region has the DNA TGTGCCAGCACAAAACTCAGGGAGGGCGGGGAGCTGTTTTTT. This gives the protein CASTKLREGGELFF.

The CDR3 sequence: CASSPRVGTANYEQYF. Written as DNA, the CDR3 is TGTGCCAGCAGCCCTAGGGTCGGGACAGCCAACTACGAGCAGTACTTC. The V call is TRBV7-2, the J call TRBJ2-7; 7 positions agree with TRBD1. This CDR3 contains 16 residues. V gave up 5 bases and J gave up 3 bases; unmatched junction bases: 13. Per germline, CDR1 SGHTA and CDR2 FQGNSA.

V and J are TRBV21-1 and TRBJ2-1; the table's TRBD1 call for D was not verified on the DNA. TRBV21-1 is classified as a pseudogene. There are 14 residues in the CDR3. DNA of the CDR3: TGTGCCAGCAGCAAAGCCCCCCAAAACAATGAGCAGTTCTTC. Its protein product is CASSKAPQNNEQFF.

The rearrangement uses TRBV4-1 and TRBJ2-7, with 10 positions matching TRBD1. The CDR3 extends over 15 amino acids. The junction had 7 bases not matched to a gene; V was cut back by 6 bases and J by 2 bases. Germline V CDR1 and CDR2: MGHRA, YSYEKL. This chain's CDR3 is CASSSTGTGAYEQYF. The DNA for the CDR3 is TGCGCCAGCAGTTCAACCGGGACAGGGGCCTACGAGCAGTACTTC.

The J gene is TRBJ2-2, the V gene TRBV12-3 or TRBV12-4; no reliable D call. The V end lost 7 bases, the J end lost 4 bases, and 10 bases lay between the germline ends. CDR3 size: 13 residues. The CDR3 bases are TGTGCCAGCAAGACTTTGAGCACCGGGGAGCTGTTTTTT. Residues: CASKTLSTGELFF.

This chain joins TRBV19 and TRBJ1-1; a weak D match, TRBD1 (5 bases). V lost 5 bases and J lost 4, with 17 bases in between. The CDR3 contains 15 residues. The germline V gene has CDR1 LNHDA and CDR2 SQIVND (reference sequence). CDR3 sequence reads: CASSFRETRGTEAFF. In DNA, the CDR3 is TGTGCCAGTAGTTTCCGGGAGACAAGGGGCACTGAAGCTTTCTTT.

CDR3 coding DNA: TGTGCCAGTAGACCGTTGGCAGGGTCGGAAGCTTTCTTT. This translates into CASRPLAGSEAFF. The chain is built from TRBV19 and TRBJ1-1; tentatively, D is TRBD1 (5 bases). CDR3 size: 13 residues. Per the germline V gene, CDR1 is LNHDA and CDR2 is SQIVND (reference sequence). Trimming took off 6 bases at V and 8 bases at J, with 16 bases between the two ends.

This clone appeared once. The J gene is TRBJ2-5, the V gene TRBV19, with 8 bases matching TRBD1. Per germline, CDR1 LNHDA and CDR2 SQIVND (reference sequence). J lost 2 bases, V lost 5 bases, and 7 bases had no gene match. This CDR3 is 15 amino acids long. This chain's CDR3 is CASSGQGAGQETQYF. Written as DNA, the CDR3 is TGTGCCAGTAGTGGCCAGGGGGCTGGACAAGAGACCCAGTACTTC.

This clone was detected once. The CDR3 sequence is CASGQGGVLIPGELFF. The CDR3 nucleotides are TGTGCTAGTGGTCAAGGGGGAGTCCTCATTCCGGGGGAGCTGTTTTTT. This chain links TRBV12-5 with TRBJ2-2; possibly TRBD1 for D (6 bases). The CDR3 runs 16 residues. Trimming took 5 bases from V and 8 from J, leaving 21 bases between them. Per the germline V gene, CDR1 is LGHNT and CDR2 is FRNRAP. The entire variable domain, with the rest obtained from reference TRBV12-5 and TRBJ2-2, is as follows: DARVTQTPRHKVTEMGQEVTMRCQPILGHNTVFWYRQTMMQGLELLAYFRNRAPLDDSGMPKDRFSAEMPDATLATLKIQPSEPRDSAVYFCASGQGGVLIPGELFFGEGSRLTVL.

The genes are TRBV25-1 and TRBJ1-4, with a tentative D call TRBD1 (5 bases). V lost 3 bases, J lost 0 bases, and 14 bases lay in between. The CDR3 totals 17 residues. The germline V gene has CDR1 MGHDK and CDR2 SYGVNS. DNA of the CDR3: TGTGCCAGCAGTGAGGGTTGGGGCAGTTCAACTAATGAAAAACTGTTTTTT. Encoded protein: CASSEGWGSSTNEKLFF.